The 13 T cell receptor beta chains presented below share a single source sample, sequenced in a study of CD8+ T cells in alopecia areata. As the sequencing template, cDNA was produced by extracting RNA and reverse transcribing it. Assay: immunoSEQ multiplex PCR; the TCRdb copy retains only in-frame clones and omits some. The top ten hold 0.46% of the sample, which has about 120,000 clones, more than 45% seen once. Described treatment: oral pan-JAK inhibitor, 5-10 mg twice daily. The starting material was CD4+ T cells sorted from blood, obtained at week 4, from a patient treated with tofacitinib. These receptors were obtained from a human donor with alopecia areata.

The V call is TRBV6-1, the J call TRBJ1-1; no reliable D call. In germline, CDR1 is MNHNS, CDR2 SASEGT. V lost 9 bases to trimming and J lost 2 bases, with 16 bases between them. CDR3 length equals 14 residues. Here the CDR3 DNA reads TGTGCCAGTAAAAATTCGATTAGCAACACTGAAGCTTTCTTT. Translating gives CASKNSISNTEAFF.

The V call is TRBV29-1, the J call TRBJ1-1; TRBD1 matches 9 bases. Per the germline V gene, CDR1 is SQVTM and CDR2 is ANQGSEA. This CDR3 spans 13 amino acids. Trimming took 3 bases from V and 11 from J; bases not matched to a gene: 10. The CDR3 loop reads CSVDWDRDLRAFF. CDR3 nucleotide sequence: TGCAGCGTTGACTGGGACAGGGATCTAAGGGCTTTCTTT.

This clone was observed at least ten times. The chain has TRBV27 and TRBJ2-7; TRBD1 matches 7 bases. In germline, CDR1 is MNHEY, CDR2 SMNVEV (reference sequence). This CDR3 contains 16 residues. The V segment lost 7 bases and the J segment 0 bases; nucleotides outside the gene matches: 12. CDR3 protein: CASTTADRLHSYEQYF. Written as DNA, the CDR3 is TGTGCCAGCACCACTGCGGACAGGCTGCACTCCTACGAGCAGTACTTC.

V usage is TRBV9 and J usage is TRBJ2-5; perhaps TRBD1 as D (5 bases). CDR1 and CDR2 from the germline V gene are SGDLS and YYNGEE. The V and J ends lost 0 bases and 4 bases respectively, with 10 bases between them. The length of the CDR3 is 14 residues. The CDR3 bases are TGTGCCAGCAGCGTAGCTTCAGGGTTAGAGACCCAGTACTTC. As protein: CASSVASGLETQYF.

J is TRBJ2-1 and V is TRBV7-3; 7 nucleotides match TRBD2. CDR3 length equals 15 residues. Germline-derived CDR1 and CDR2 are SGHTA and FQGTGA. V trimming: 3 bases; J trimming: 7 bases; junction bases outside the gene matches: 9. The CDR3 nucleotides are TGTGCCAGCAGCTTGGGCGGGAGAGTGGGGAATGAGCAGTTCTTC. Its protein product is CASSLGGRVGNEQFF.

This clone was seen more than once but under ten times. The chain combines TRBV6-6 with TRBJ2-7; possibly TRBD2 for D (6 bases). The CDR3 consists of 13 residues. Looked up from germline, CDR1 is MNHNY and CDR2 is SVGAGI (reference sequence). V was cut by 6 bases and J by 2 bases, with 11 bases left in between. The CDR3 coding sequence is TGTGCCAGCAGACCGGGGGATACCTACGAGCAGTACTTC. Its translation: CASRPGDTYEQYF.

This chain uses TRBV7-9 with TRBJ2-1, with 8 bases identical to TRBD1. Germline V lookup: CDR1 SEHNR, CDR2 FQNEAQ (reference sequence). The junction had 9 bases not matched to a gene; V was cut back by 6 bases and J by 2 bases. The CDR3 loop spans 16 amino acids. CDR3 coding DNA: TGTGCCAGCAGTCTCAAGACAGGGGTCGCCTACAATGAGCAGTTCTTC. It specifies CASSLKTGVAYNEQFF.

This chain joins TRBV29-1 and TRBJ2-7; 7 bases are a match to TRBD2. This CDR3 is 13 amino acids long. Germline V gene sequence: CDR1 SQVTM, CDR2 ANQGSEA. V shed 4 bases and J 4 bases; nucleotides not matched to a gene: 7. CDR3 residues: CSVGAGEVYEQYF. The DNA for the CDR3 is TGCAGCGTTGGGGCGGGAGAGGTTTACGAGCAGTACTTC.

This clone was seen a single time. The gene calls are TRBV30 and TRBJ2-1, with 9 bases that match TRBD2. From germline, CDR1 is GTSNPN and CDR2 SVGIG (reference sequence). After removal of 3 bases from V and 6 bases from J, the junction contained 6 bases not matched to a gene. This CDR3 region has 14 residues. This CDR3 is CAWSSGTSINEQFF. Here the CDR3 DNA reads TGTGCCTGGAGCTCCGGGACTAGCATCAATGAGCAGTTCTTC.

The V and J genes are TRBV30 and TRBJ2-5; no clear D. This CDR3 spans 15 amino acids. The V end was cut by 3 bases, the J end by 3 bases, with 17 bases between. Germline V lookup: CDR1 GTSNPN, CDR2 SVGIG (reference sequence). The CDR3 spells CAWSTLRVAKETQYF. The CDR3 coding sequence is TGTGCCTGGAGCACTCTCCGGGTAGCAAAAGAGACCCAGTACTTC.

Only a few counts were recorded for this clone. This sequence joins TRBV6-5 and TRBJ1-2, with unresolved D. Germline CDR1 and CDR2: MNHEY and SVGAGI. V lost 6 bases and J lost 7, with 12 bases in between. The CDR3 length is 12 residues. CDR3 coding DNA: TGTGCCAGCAGGGGGTCGAAGGCTGGCTACACCTTC. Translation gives CASRGSKAGYTF.

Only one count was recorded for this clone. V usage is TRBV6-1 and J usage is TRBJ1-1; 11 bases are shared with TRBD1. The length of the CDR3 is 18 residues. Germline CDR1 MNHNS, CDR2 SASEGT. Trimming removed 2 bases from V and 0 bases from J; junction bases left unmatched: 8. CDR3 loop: CASSERTGGSSMNTEAFF. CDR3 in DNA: TGTGCCAGCAGTGAAAGGACAGGGGGCAGCTCCATGAACACTGAAGCTTTCTTT.

CDR3 sequence reads: CASSLELAGGTDTQYF. The CDR3 bases are TGTGCCAGCAGCTTAGAGTTAGCGGGGGGCACAGATACGCAGTATTTT. This chain joins TRBV7-2 and TRBJ2-3; 9 bases fit TRBD2. The CDR3 totals 16 residues. CDR1 is SGHTA, CDR2 FQGNSA, per germline. V shed 1 base, J shed 1 base, and the junction held 3 bases outside the gene matches.